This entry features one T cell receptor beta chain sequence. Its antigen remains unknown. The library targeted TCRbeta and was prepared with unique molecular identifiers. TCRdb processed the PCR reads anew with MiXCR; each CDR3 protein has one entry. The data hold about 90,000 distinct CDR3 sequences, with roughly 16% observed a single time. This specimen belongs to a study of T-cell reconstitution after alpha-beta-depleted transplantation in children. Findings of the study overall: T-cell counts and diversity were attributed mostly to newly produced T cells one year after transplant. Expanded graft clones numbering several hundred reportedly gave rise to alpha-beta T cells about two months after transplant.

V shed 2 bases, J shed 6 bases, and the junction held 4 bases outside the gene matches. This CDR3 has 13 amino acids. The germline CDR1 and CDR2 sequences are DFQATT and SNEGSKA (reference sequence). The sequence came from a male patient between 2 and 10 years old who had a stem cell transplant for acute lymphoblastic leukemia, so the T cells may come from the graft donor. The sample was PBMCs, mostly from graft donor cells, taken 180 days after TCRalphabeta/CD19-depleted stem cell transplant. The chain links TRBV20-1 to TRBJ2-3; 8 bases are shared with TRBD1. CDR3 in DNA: TGCAGTGCTAGACAGGGGGCAATGGATACGCAGTATTTT. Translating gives CSARQGAMDTQYF.